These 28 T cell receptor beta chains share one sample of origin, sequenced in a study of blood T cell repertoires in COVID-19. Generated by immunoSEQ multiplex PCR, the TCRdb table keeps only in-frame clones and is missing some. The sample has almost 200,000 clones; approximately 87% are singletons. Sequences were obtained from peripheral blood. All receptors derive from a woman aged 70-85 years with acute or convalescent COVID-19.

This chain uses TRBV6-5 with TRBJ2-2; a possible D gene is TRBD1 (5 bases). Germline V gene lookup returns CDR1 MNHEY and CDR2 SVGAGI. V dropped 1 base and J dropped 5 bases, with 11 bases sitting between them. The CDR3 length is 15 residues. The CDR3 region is CASSYFRVSTGELFF. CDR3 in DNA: TGTGCCAGCAGTTACTTCAGGGTATCGACCGGGGAGCTGTTTTTT.

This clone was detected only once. The CDR3 nucleotides are TGTGCCAGCAGTTTACTAGCGGGAGGGGGAGATGAGCAGTTCTTC. This translates into CASSLLAGGGDEQFF. The chain carries TRBV11-2 and TRBJ2-1; 13 nucleotides align to TRBD2. Trimming took 6 bases from V and 8 from J; bases not matched to a gene: 7. This CDR3 spans 15 amino acids. CDR1 and CDR2 from the germline V gene are SGHAT and FQNNGV.

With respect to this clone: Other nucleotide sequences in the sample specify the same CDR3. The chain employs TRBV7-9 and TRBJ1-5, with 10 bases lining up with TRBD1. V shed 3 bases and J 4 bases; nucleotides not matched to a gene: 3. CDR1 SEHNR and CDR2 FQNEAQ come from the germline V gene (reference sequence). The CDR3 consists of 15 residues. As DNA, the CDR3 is TGTGCCAGCAGCTTCGGGACAGGGGTGAATCAGCCCCAGCATTTT. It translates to CASSFGTGVNQPQHF.

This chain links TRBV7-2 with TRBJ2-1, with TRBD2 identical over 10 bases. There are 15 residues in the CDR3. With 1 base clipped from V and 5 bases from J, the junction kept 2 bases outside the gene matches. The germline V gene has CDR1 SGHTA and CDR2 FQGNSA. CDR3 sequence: CASSLVLAGNNEQFF. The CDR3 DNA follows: TGTGCCAGCAGCTTAGTACTAGCGGGGAACAATGAGCAGTTCTTC.

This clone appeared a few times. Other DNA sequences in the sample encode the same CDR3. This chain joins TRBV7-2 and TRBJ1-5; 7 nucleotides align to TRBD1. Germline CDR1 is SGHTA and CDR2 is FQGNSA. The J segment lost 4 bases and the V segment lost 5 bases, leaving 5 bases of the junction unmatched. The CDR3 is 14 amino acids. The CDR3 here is CASSAGTVNQPQHF. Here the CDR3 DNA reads TGTGCCAGCAGCGCCGGGACAGTGAATCAGCCCCAGCATTTT.

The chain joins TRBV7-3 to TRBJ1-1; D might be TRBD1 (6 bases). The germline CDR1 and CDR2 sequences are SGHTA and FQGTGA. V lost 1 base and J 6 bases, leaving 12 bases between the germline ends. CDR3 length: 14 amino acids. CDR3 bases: TGTGCCAGCAGCTTAAGGGGACATCAATCTGAAGCTTTCTTT. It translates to CASSLRGHQSEAFF. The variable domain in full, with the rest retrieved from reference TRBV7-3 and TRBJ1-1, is GAGVSQTPSNKVTEKGKYVELRCDPISGHTALYWYRQSLGQGPEFLIYFQGTGAADDSGLPNDRFFAVRPEGSVSTLKIQRTERGDSAVYLCASSLRGHQSEAFFGQGTRLTVV.

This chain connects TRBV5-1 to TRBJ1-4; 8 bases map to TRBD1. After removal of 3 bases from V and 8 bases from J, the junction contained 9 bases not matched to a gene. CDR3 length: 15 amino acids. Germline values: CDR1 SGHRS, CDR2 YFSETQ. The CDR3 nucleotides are TGCGCCAGCAGCTCTTCGCAGGGGGCGAGGGAAAAACTGTTTTTT. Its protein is CASSSSQGAREKLFF. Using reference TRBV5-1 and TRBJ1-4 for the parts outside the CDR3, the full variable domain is KAGVTQTPRYLIKTRGQQVTLSCSPISGHRSVSWYQQTPGQGLQFLFEYFSETQRNKGNFPGRFSGRQFSNSRSEMNVSTLELGDSALYLCASSSSQGAREKLFFGSGTQLSVL.

CDR3 nucleotides: TGTGCCAGCAGCGTAGATTTCAAGGGAGTGCTGTCTCAGCCCCAGCATTTT. This encodes CASSVDFKGVLSQPQHF. This chain joins TRBV9 and TRBJ1-5; D not certain. Germline CDR1 SGDLS, CDR2 YYNGEE. The germline V and J ends were trimmed by 0 bases and 6 bases, with 19 bases remaining between them. The CDR3 has 17 residues.

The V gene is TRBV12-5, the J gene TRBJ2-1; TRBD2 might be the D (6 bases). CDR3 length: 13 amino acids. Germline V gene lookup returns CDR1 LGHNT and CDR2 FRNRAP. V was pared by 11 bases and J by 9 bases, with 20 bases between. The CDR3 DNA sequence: TGTGCTTCTGTGGGGGACTCCCGGGGTGAGCAGTTCTTC. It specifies CASVGDSRGEQFF.

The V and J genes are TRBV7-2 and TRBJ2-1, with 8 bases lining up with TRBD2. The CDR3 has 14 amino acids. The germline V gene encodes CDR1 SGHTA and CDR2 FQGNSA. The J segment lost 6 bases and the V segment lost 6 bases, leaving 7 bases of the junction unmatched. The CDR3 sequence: CASRPGTSPNEQFF. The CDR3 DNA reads TGTGCCAGCAGGCCCGGGACTAGTCCCAATGAGCAGTTCTTC.

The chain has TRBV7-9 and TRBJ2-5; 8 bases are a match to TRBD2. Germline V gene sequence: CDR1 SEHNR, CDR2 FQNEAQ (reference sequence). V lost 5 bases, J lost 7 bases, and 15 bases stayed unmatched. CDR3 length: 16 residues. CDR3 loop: CASSALGRGVFGTQYF. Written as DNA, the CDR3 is TGTGCCAGCAGCGCCTTGGGGCGGGGGGTATTTGGGACCCAGTACTTC.

The CDR3 DNA reads TGTGCCAGCAGCCCCGGGACTAGCGGGAGGGCCGGGGAGCTGTTTTTT. This translates into CASSPGTSGRAGELFF. The chain is built from TRBV11-2 and TRBJ2-2, with TRBD2 matching over 16 bases. V lost 5 bases and J lost 6; bases outside the gene matches: 3. The CDR3 sequence is 16 residues long. Germline CDR1 and CDR2: SGHAT and FQNNGV.

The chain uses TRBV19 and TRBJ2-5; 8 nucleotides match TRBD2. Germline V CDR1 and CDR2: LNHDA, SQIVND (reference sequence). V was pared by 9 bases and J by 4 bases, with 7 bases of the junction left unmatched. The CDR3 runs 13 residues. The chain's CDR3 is CASAGGRGETQYF. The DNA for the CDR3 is TGTGCCAGCGCGGGGGGTCGAGGAGAGACCCAGTACTTC.

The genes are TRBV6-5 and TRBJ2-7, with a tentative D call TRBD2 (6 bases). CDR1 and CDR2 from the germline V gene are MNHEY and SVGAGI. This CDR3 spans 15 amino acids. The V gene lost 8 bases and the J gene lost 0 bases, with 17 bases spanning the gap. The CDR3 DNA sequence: TGTGCCAGCCGTAACGCGGGGCTTAGCTCCTACGAGCAGTACTTC. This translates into CASRNAGLSSYEQYF.

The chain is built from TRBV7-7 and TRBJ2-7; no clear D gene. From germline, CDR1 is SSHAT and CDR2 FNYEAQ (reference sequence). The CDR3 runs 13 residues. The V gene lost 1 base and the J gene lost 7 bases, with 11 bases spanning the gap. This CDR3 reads CASSLDLGNEQYF. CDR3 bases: TGTGCCAGCAGCTTAGACCTAGGCAATGAGCAGTACTTC.

CDR3 coding DNA: TGTGCCAGTAGTATGAGAGGACAGAAAGAGACCCAGTACTTC. Its translation: CASSMRGQKETQYF. The V gene is TRBV19, the J gene TRBJ2-5, with a tentative D call TRBD1 (6 bases). The ends were cut back, 3 bases at V and 3 bases at J, with 11 bases in the middle. The CDR3 has 14 residues. CDR1 and CDR2 from the germline V gene are LNHDA and SQIVND (reference sequence).

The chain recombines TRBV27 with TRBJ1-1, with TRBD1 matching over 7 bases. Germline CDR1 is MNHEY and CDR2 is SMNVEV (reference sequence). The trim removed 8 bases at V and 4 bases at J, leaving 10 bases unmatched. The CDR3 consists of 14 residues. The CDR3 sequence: CASGSAGGLTEAFF. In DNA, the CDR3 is TGTGCCAGCGGCTCGGCAGGGGGTCTCACTGAAGCTTTCTTT.

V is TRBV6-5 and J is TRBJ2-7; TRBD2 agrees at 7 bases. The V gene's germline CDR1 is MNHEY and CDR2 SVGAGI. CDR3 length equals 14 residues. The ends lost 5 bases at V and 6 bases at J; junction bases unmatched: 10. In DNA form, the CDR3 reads TGTGCCAGCAGTCGGGGGGACTCCTCCGCCGAGCAGTACTTC. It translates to CASSRGDSSAEQYF.

CDR3 sequence reads: CASSLGAGQGGSPLHF. CDR3 in DNA: TGTGCCAGCAGCTTAGGTGCAGGACAGGGGGGTTCACCCCTCCACTTT. The V call is TRBV7-8, the J call TRBJ1-6, with 10 bases identical to TRBD1. The length of the CDR3 is 16 residues. The junction had 6 bases not matched to a gene; V was cut back by 1 base and J by 9 bases. CDR1 and CDR2 (germline): SGHVS, FQNEAQ.

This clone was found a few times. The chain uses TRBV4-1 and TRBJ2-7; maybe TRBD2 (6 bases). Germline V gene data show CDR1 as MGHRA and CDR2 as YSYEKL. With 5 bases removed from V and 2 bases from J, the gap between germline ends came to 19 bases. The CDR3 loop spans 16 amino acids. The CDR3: CASSSPRGGIAYEQYF. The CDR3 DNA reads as TGCGCCAGCAGCTCTCCTCGTGGCGGGATAGCCTACGAGCAGTACTTC.

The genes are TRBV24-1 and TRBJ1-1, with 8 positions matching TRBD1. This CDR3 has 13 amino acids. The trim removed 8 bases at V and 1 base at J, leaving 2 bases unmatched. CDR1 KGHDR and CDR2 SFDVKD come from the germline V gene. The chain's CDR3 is CATKGQENTEAFF. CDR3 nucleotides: TGTGCCACCAAGGGACAGGAGAACACTGAAGCTTTCTTT.

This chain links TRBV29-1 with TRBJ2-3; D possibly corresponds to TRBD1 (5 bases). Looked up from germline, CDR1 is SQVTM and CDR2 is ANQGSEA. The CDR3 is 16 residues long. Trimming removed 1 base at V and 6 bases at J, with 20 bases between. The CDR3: CSVEGSALKGPDTQYF. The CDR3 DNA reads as TGCAGCGTTGAAGGTTCGGCGTTAAAGGGGCCGGATACGCAGTATTTT.

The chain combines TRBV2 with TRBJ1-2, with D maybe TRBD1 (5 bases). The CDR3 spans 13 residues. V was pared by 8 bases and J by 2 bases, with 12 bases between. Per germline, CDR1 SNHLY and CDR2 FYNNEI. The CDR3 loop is CASGAGRNYGYTF. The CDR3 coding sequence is TGTGCCAGCGGGGCAGGAAGGAACTATGGCTACACCTTC.

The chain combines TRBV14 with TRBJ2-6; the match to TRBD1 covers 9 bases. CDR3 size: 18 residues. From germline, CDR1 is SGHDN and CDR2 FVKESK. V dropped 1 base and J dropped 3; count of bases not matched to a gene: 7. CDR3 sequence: CASSQGPGQGFGANVLTF. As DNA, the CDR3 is TGTGCCAGCAGCCAAGGTCCGGGACAGGGTTTTGGGGCCAACGTCCTGACTTTC.

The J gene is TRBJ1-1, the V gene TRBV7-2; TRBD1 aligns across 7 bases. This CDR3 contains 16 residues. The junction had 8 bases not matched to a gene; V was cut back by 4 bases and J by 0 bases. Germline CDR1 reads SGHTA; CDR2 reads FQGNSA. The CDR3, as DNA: TGTGCCAGCAGCTCACAGGGGCGGGTCATGAACACTGAAGCTTTCTTT. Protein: CASSSQGRVMNTEAFF.

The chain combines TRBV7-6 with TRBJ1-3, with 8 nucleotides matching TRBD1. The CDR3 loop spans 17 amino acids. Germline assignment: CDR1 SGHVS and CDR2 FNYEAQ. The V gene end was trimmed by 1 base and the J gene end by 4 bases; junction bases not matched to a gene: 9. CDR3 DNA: TGTGCCAGCAGCTTAGGGAACAGGGGGACTAGCGGAAACACCATATATTTT. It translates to CASSLGNRGTSGNTIYF.

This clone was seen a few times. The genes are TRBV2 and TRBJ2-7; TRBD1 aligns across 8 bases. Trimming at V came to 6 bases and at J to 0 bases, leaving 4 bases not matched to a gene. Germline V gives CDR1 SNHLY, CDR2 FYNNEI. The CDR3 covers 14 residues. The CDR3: CASSRDRSSYEQYF. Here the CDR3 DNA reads TGTGCCAGCAGCAGGGACAGGAGCTCCTACGAGCAGTACTTC.

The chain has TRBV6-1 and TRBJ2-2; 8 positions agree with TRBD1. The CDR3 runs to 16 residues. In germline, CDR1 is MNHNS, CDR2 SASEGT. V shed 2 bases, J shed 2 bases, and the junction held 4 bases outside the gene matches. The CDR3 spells CASSETDRGNTGELFF. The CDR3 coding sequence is TGTGCCAGCAGTGAAACCGACAGGGGAAACACCGGGGAGCTGTTTTTT.